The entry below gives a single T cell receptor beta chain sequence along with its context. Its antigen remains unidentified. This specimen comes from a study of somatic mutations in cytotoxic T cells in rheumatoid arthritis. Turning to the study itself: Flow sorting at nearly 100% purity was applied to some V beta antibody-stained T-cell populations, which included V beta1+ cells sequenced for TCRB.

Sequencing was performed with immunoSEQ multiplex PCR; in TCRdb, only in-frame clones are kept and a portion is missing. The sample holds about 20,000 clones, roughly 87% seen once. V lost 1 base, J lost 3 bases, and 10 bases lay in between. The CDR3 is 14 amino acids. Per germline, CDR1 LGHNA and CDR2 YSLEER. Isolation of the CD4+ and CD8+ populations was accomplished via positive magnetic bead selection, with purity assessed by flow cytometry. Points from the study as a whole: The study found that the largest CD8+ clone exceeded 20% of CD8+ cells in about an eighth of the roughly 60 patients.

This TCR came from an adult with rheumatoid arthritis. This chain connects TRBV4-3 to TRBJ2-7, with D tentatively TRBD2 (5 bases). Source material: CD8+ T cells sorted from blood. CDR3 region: CASSQGLAGYEQYF. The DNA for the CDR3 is TGCGCCAGCAGCCAAGGGCTGGCGGGCTACGAGCAGTACTTC.